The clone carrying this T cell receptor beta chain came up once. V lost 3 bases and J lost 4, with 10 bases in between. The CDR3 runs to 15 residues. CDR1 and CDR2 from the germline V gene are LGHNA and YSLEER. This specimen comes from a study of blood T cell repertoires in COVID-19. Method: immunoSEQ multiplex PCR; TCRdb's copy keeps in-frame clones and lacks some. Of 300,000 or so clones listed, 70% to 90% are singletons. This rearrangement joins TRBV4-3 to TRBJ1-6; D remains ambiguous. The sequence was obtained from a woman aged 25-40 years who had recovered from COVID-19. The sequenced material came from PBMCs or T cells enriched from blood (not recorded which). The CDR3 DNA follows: TGCGCCAGCAGCCAGGCAGAGGGATATAATTCACCCCTCCACTTT. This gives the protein CASSQAEGYNSPLHF.